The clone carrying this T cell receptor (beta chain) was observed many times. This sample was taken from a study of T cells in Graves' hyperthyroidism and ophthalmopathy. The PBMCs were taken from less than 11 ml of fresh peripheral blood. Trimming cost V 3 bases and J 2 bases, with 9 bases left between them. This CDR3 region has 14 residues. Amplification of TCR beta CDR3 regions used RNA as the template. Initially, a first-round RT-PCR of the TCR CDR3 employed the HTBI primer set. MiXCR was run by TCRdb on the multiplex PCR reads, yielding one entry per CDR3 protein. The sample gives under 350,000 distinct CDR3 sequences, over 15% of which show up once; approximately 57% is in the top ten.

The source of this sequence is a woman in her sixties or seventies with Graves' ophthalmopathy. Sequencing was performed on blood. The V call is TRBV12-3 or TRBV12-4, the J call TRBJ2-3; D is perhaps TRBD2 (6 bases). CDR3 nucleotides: TGTGCCAGCAGTTTCGGGGGTGCCACAGATACGCAGTATTTT. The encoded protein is CASSFGGATDTQYF.